The T cell receptor beta chain described here comes from a study of blood T cell repertoires in COVID-19. Study-wide context: Researchers got acute and convalescent COVID-19 samples from the United States, Italy and Spain. T cells, B-cell-depleted T cells, or PBMCs supplied cDNA or gDNA.

Authors' analysis steps: Amplified reference gene primers provided the basis for estimating nucleated cell counts. Repertoires were generated with immunoSEQ multiplex PCR, while TCRdb's copy carries only in-frame clones and drops some. V and J calls and clone size are those listed in that table; D and trimming were worked out from the DNA. The sample holds about 97,000 clones, approximately 87% seen once. Looked up from germline, CDR1 is SQVTM and CDR2 is ANQGSEA. The length of the CDR3 is 14 residues. V was clipped by 4 bases and J by 2 bases; unmatched bases: 5. The TCR sequence derives from a human donor in a cohort sampled during active COVID-19. The chain carries TRBV29-1 and TRBJ2-3; 8 bases line up with TRBD1. Sequencing was carried out using peripheral blood. This CDR3 reads CSVVLGQVTDTQYF. The CDR3 DNA reads TGCAGCGTTGTCTTGGGACAGGTCACAGATACGCAGTATTTT.